Shown below are 9 T cell receptor beta chains from a single sample sequenced in a study of blood T cell repertoires in COVID-19. The protocol was immunoSEQ multiplex PCR, while the TCRdb copy is restricted to in-frame clones and leaves out a portion. The sample shows around 36,000 clones, roughly nine tenths of them seen only once. Material for sequencing was peripheral blood. Receptors were obtained from a human donor in a cohort sampled during active COVID-19.

The chain uses TRBV7-8 and TRBJ2-7; 7 bases map to TRBD1. Germline V lookup: CDR1 SGHVS, CDR2 FQNEAQ. With V trimmed by 1 base and J by 2 bases, 8 bases remained unmatched. This CDR3 is 16 amino acids long. CDR3 DNA sequence: TGTGCCAGCAGCTTAGAGGGCAGGGGGACCACCTACGAGCAGTACTTC. Its translation: CASSLEGRGTTYEQYF.

The chain couples TRBV28 to TRBJ1-6, with D unresolved. Trimming removed 4 bases at V and 10 bases at J, with 17 bases between. CDR3 length equals 15 residues. Germline V lookup: CDR1 MDHEN, CDR2 SYDVKM. The DNA for the CDR3 is TGTGCCAGCAGTTCAATCGCCCGAGGAAGGTCACCCCTCCACTTT. Residues: CASSSIARGRSPLHF.

For the CDR3, the DNA is TGCGCCAGCACCTACTCAGGGGTATCCGAAGCTTTCTTT. Its translation is CASTYSGVSEAFF. The chain is built from TRBV10-1 and TRBJ1-1; perhaps TRBD1 as D (6 bases). The CDR3 is 13 amino acids. Germline CDR1 reads WNHNN; CDR2 reads SYGVQD (reference sequence). Trimming cost V 7 bases and J 8 bases, with 17 bases left between them.

This clone was detected once. The chain combines TRBV6-1 with TRBJ2-3; TRBD2 matches 11 bases. The CDR3 has 16 amino acids. Germline CDR1 MNHNS, CDR2 SASEGT. Germline trimming cut 0 bases from V and 4 bases from J; bases unmatched to any gene: 3. CDR3 coding DNA: TGTGCCAGCAGTGAAGCTAGCGGGAGGGGGGCAGATACGCAGTATTTT. Its protein product is CASSEASGRGADTQYF.

The chain uses TRBV6-2 or TRBV6-3 and TRBJ2-6, with a weak D call TRBD1 (7 bases). CDR3 length equals 16 residues. V lost 6 bases, J lost 2 bases, and 14 bases lay in between. Per the germline V gene, CDR1 is MNHEY and CDR2 is SVGEGT. The CDR3 sequence is CASSSGGFTGANVLTF. In nucleotides, the CDR3 is TGTGCCAGCAGCTCAGGGGGGTTTACTGGGGCCAACGTCCTGACTTTC.

CDR3 loop: CASSTTGVEQYF. The DNA of the CDR3 is TGTGCCAGCAGTACGACCGGGGTCGAGCAGTACTTC. The rearrangement uses TRBV6-5 and TRBJ2-7; D possibly corresponds to TRBD2 (5 bases). Germline CDR1 and CDR2: MNHEY and SVGAGI. The V end lost 5 bases, the J end lost 6 bases, and 11 bases lay between the germline ends. The CDR3 covers 12 residues.

V gene TRBV5-1 combines with J gene TRBJ2-6, with D possibly TRBD1 on 5 matching bases. CDR1 is SGHRS, CDR2 YFSETQ, per germline. V was clipped by 0 bases and J by 4 bases, with 14 bases between them. The CDR3 length is 17 residues. In DNA, the CDR3 is TGCGCCAGCAGCTTGGATCTTAGGACACCCGGGGCCAACGTCCTGACTTTC. It codes for CASSLDLRTPGANVLTF.

The rearrangement uses TRBV27 and TRBJ1-2; TRBD1 agrees at 7 bases. V trimming: 0 bases; J trimming: 4 bases; junction bases outside the gene matches: 5. This CDR3 is 15 amino acids long. CDR1 MNHEY and CDR2 SMNVEV come from the germline V gene (reference sequence). The CDR3 region is CASSLSSQGGYGYTF. CDR3 in DNA: TGTGCCAGCAGTTTATCGTCCCAGGGGGGCTATGGCTACACCTTC.

The chain joins TRBV28 to TRBJ2-7; 7 positions agree with TRBD1. Germline V CDR1 and CDR2: MDHEN, SYDVKM. The CDR3 totals 16 residues. The ends lost 6 bases at V and 2 bases at J; junction bases unmatched: 13. The CDR3 region is CASSLAGGTATYEQYF. Here the CDR3 DNA reads TGTGCCAGCAGCCTCGCGGGTGGGACAGCTACCTACGAGCAGTACTTC.